These 8 T cell receptor beta chains were sequenced from one sample in a study of T cells in Graves' hyperthyroidism and ophthalmopathy. RNA transcripts were the template for amplifying TCR beta CDR3 regions. The HTBI primer set drove a first-round RT-PCR of the TCR CDR3. TCRdb used MiXCR to reprocess the multiplex PCR reads, holding one entry per CDR3 protein. This table has 300,000 to 500,000 distinct CDR3 sequences, more than 12% appearing once. Sequencing input: blood. Receptors were obtained from a man in his forties or fifties with Graves' ophthalmopathy.

There are many counts of this clonotype. V gene TRBV20-1 combines with J gene TRBJ2-5; D not resolved. CDR1 and CDR2 from the germline V gene are DFQATT and SNEGSKA (reference sequence). The CDR3 contains 12 residues. V shed 6 bases and J shed 4 bases, with 12 bases lying between them. CDR3 sequence: CSAIAPGETQYF. DNA of the CDR3: TGCAGTGCGATAGCCCCTGGAGAGACCCAGTACTTC.

At least ten counts were recorded for this clonotype. The J gene is TRBJ2-3, the V gene TRBV27; D perhaps matches TRBD1 (6 bases). The CDR3 spans 16 residues. Trimming took off 5 bases at V and 0 bases at J, with 15 bases between the two ends. The germline CDR1 and CDR2 sequences are MNHEY and SMNVEV (reference sequence). DNA of the CDR3: TGTGCCAGCAGTCTCCTAGGACAGACCAGCACAGATACGCAGTATTTT. Translated, it gives CASSLLGQTSTDTQYF.

This clonotype showed up many times. V usage is TRBV27 and J usage is TRBJ2-1; TRBD2 matches at 7 bases. The germline CDR1 and CDR2 sequences are MNHEY and SMNVEV (reference sequence). The CDR3 consists of 15 residues. After removal of 2 bases from V and 8 bases from J, the junction contained 9 bases not matched to a gene. The CDR3 DNA follows: TGTGCCAGCAGTTTAGGGGGGGGGGAGAGGGATGAGCAGTTCTTC. Protein: CASSLGGGERDEQFF.

This clonotype has at least ten counts. The chain combines TRBV20-1 with TRBJ2-3; the D gene could be TRBD1 or TRBD2 (5 bases each). Germline values: CDR1 DFQATT, CDR2 SNEGSKA (reference sequence). V was shortened by 3 bases and J by 4 bases, with 20 bases between the two germline ends. The CDR3 sequence is 16 residues long. The CDR3 is CSARGSNSGRADTQYF. DNA for the CDR3: TGCAGTGCTAGGGGGTCAAACTCAGGGCGGGCAGATACGCAGTATTTT.

This clonotype was seen many times. V usage is TRBV7-9 and J usage is TRBJ1-1; D perhaps matches TRBD1 (5 bases). CDR1 SEHNR and CDR2 FQNEAQ come from the germline V gene (reference sequence). The CDR3 totals 13 residues. Trimming pared 0 bases from V and 10 bases from J, leaving 12 bases between. The CDR3: CASSLAGTWGAFF. In DNA form, the CDR3 reads TGTGCCAGCAGCTTAGCGGGGACTTGGGGAGCTTTCTTT.

The chain employs TRBV9 and TRBJ2-1; D perhaps matches TRBD2 (5 bases). V was clipped by 3 bases and J by 1 base, with 20 bases between them. The CDR3 runs to 18 residues. Germline V CDR1 and CDR2: SGDLS, YYNGEE. CDR3 DNA sequence: TGTGCCAGCAGCGGAGGAACGCAGACTACCCGTTCCTACAATGAGCAGTTCTTC. The encoded protein is CASSGGTQTTRSYNEQFF.

CDR3: CASILTTGGREKLFF. Written as DNA, the CDR3 is TGTGCCAGCATTTTAACCACAGGGGGGAGAGAAAAACTGTTTTTT. V and J are TRBV6-9 and TRBJ1-4, with 8 bases lining up with TRBD1. This CDR3 region has 15 residues. The germline CDR1 and CDR2 sequences are MNHGY and SVAAGI. Trimming at V came to 7 bases and at J to 8 bases, leaving 12 bases not matched to a gene.

This clonotype was observed at least ten times. The J gene is TRBJ1-1, the V gene TRBV7-9; D is unclear. V shed 2 bases and J shed 11 bases, with 21 bases lying between them. The CDR3 has 15 residues. Per the germline V gene, CDR1 is SEHNR and CDR2 is FQNEAQ (reference sequence). Here the CDR3 DNA reads TGTGCCAGCAGCTTAACTGGGAGGTCGGACCAAGGGGCTTTCTTT. It yields the protein CASSLTGRSDQGAFF.